The 8 T cell receptor beta chains below all came from one sample that was sequenced in a study of CD8+CD57+ T cells in acquired aplastic anemia. Previously, flow cytometry had revealed CD8+CD57+ cell expansion in the patients chosen for sequencing. Using genomic DNA as the template, TCR beta VDJ and CDR3 profiling was carried out. TCRdb passed the reads through MiXCR, listing each CDR3 protein once. The sample records some 170,000 distinct CDR3 sequences, about three fifths being singletons. The sample was sorted CD4+, CD8+, or CD8+CD57+ T cells (not recorded which) from PBMCs. The receptors here all came from a human donor with aplastic anemia.

The V call is TRBV6-2 or TRBV6-3, the J call TRBJ2-6; no firm D call. This CDR3 is 15 amino acids long. Germline loops: CDR1 MNHEY, CDR2 SVGEGT. Trimming shortened V by 2 bases and J by 0 bases, and 5 bases separated the two germline ends. CDR3 nucleotide sequence: TGTGCCAGCAGTTACGGGATCTCTGGGGCCAACGTCCTGACTTTC. This codes for CASSYGISGANVLTF.

This clonotype came up many times. The chain uses TRBV19 and TRBJ2-7; TRBD1 agrees at 8 bases. Trimming took 5 bases from V and 6 from J; bases not matched to a gene: 9. CDR3 length: 14 residues. From germline, CDR1 is LNHDA and CDR2 SQIVND (reference sequence). CDR3 protein: CASSVGQGVSEQYF. The CDR3 DNA is TGTGCCAGTAGTGTCGGACAGGGAGTCTCCGAGCAGTACTTC.

The rearrangement joins TRBV6-1 to TRBJ1-5; 8 positions agree with TRBD1. Looked up from germline, CDR1 is MNHNS and CDR2 is SASEGT. Germline trimming cut 1 base from V and 4 bases from J; bases unmatched to any gene: 3. The CDR3 consists of 15 residues. CDR3 residues: CASSEGQGRNQPQHF. CDR3 DNA sequence: TGTGCCAGCAGTGAAGGACAGGGGCGTAATCAGCCCCAGCATTTT.

Comment on this clonotype: A junction boundary mismatches the germline segment, possibly from a read error. This chain links TRBV7-2 with TRBJ1-1; D may be TRBD1 (5 bases). The CDR3 spans 14 residues. Per germline, CDR1 SGHTA and CDR2 FQGNSA. The CDR3 DNA reads as TGCGCCAGCAGCCCAACTAGCGGGGGCACTGAAGCTTTCTTT. Translation: CASSPTSGGTEAFF.

This clonotype has ten or more counts. The rearrangement links TRBV7-2 to TRBJ1-5; the D gene is possibly TRBD1 (5 bases). This CDR3 spans 13 amino acids. The germline V and J ends were trimmed by 3 bases and 5 bases, with 8 bases remaining between them. Germline CDR1 and CDR2: SGHTA and FQGNSA. This CDR3 is CASSLRGDQPQHF. The CDR3 DNA reads as TGTGCCAGCAGCTTGCGAGGGGATCAGCCCCAGCATTTT.

J is TRBJ2-5 and V is TRBV19, with D tentatively TRBD1 (5 bases). The CDR3 totals 13 residues. V was shortened by 5 bases and J by 5 bases, with 12 bases between the two germline ends. CDR1 LNHDA and CDR2 SQIVND come from the germline V gene (reference sequence). The CDR3 region is CASSVPGSETQYF. CDR3 bases: TGTGCCAGTAGTGTCCCAGGGTCGGAGACCCAGTACTTC.

The V call is TRBV2, the J call TRBJ1-2; D call uncertain. The CDR3 covers 13 residues. Trimming removed 2 bases from V and 8 bases from J, with 12 bases in between. Germline values: CDR1 SNHLY, CDR2 FYNNEI. CDR3 bases: TGTGCCAGCAGTGAAATGGGCGTGGCCGGCTACACCTTC. As protein: CASSEMGVAGYTF.

This chain links TRBV7-8 with TRBJ2-6, with D possibly being TRBD1 (5 bases). CDR1 SGHVS and CDR2 FQNEAQ come from the germline V gene. V was trimmed by 2 bases and J by 3 bases, leaving 14 bases between them. The CDR3 loop spans 17 amino acids. The CDR3 loop is CASSLRSRAYGANVLTF. In DNA form, the CDR3 reads TGTGCCAGCAGCTTAAGGTCCAGGGCTTATGGGGCCAACGTCCTGACTTTC.